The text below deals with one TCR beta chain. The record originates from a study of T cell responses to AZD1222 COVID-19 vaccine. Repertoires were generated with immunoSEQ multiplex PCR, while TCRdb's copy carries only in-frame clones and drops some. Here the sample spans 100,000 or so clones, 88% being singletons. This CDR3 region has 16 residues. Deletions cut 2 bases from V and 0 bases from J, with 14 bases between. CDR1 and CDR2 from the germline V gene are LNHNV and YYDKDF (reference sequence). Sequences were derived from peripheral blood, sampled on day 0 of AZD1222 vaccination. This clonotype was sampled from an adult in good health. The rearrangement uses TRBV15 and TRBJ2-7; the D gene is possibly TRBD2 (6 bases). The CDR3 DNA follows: TGTGCCACCAGCAGACCCATAGGGGAGGCCTCCTACGAGCAGTACTTC. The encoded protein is CATSRPIGEASYEQYF.